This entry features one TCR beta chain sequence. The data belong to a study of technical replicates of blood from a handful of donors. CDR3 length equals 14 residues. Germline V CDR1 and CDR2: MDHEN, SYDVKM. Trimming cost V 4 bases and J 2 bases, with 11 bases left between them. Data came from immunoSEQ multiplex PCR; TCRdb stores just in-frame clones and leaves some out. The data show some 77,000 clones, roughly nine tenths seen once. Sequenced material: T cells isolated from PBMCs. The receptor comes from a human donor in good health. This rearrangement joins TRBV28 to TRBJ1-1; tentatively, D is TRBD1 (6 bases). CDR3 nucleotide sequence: TGTGCCAGCAGTTCCGGACAGCGAAACACTGAAGCTTTCTTT. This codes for CASSSGQRNTEAFF.